This T cell receptor beta chain was recovered during a study of T cells in Graves' hyperthyroidism and ophthalmopathy. What was amplified from RNA transcripts were TCR beta CDR3 regions. First-round RT-PCR targeting the TCR CDR3 was performed with the HTBI primer set. MiXCR, applied by TCRdb to the multiplex PCR reads, yields one record per CDR3 protein. The sample carries about 500,000 distinct CDR3 sequences, roughly 16% recorded once. The table lists this clonotype with many counts. Uncontrolled infection, other autoimmune disease, pregnancy or lactation barred patients from enrollment. The V end was cut by 1 base, the J end by 9 bases, with 7 bases between. This CDR3 is 11 amino acids long. From germline, CDR1 is DFQATT and CDR2 SNEGSKA (reference sequence).

The sample was blood. The chain couples TRBV20-1 to TRBJ2-1; D tentatively reads TRBD1 or TRBD2 (5 bases each). The source is a woman aged 25 to 39 with Graves' ophthalmopathy. In nucleotides, the CDR3 is TGCAGTGCTAGAGCGGGGCGTGAGCAGTTCTTC. It translates to CSARAGREQFF.